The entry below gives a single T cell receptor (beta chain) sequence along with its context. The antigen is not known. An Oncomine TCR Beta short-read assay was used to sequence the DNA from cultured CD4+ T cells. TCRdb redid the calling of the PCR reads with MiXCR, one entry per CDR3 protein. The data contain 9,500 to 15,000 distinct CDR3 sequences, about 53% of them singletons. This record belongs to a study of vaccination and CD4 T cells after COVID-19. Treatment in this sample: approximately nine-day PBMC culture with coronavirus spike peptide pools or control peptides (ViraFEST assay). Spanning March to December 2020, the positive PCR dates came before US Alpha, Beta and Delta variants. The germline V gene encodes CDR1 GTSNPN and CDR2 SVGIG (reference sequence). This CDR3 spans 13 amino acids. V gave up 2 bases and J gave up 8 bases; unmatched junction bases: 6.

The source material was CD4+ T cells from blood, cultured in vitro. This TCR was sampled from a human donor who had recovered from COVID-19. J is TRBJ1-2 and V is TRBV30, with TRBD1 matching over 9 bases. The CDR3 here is CAWSFTGGWGYTF. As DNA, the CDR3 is TGTGCCTGGAGTTTTACAGGGGGCTGGGGCTACACCTTC.